This TCR beta chain was sequenced for a study of OX40 agonist ivuxolimab in advanced cancers. At the level of the whole study: The costimulatory receptor OX40 (CD134) was targeted by ivuxolimab, a fully human IgG2 agonistic monoclonal antibody. The paper reports the monotherapy dose-escalation portion (N ≈ 52 patients) of the phase I ivuxolimab trial. Patients were allowed to have had prior anti-PD-1, anti-PD-L1 or anti-CTLA-4 therapy, and 40% to 45% of the dose-escalation patients had previously received checkpoint inhibitors. The point of sequencing TCRbeta in the periphery was to test whether ivuxolimab changed TCR sequence diversity and drove clonal T-cell expansion. Intravenous ivuxolimab was administered to patients every 2 weeks at six dose levels: 0.01, 0.1, 0.3, 1.5, 3 and 10 mg/kg. Three dose-escalation patients achieved partial responses, one with hepatocellular carcinoma and two with cutaneous melanoma. Among the 50 to 55 dose-escalation patients, around 20 had hepatocellular carcinoma, approximately 15 melanoma, 9 renal cell carcinoma and 9 head and neck cancer. In the dose-escalation cohort, 82.7% of patients were male, and the mean age was approximately 64 years, with a range of about 20 to 90.

Clipping removes 10 bases from V and 0 bases from J, with 11 as the unmatched junction base count. CDR1 and CDR2 are drawn from the germline V gene (reference sequence): LNHDA, SQIVND. Spanning cysteine to phenylalanine, the CDR3 consists of 16 amino acids. Only CDR3 DNA remains: 48 bases, in frame from the first base. Paper-wide results and their limitations: Antigen specificity was not determined for the clonally expanded peripheral T cells. At doses from 0.1 to 3.0 mg/kg, clonal expansion was seen in both CD4+ and CD8+ blood T cells between baseline and week 6. On average, CD8+ T cells showed more expanded clones than CD4+ T cells after ivuxolimab. In the 0.1-3.0 mg/kg groups, partial responders had among the lowest normalized peripheral clonal expansion, particularly in CD8+ T cells. Low levels of normalized T-cell clonal expansion were also seen in some patients who did not respond.

Patients with autoimmune disease history or receiving systemic immunosuppression were excluded from the trial. Peripheral blood for TCR sequencing was drawn from every dose cohort at baseline, at cycle 4 day 1 and at cycle 7 day 1. Samples came from an open-label, multicenter, first-in-human phase I dose-escalation trial of ivuxolimab. Adults with locally advanced or metastatic melanoma, renal cell, hepatocellular, or head and neck squamous cell carcinoma were enrolled in the trial. Before TCR sequencing, CD4+ and CD8+ T cells were separately sorted from peripheral blood. Genomic DNA was extracted from sorted cells for sequencing of the TCRbeta CDR3 region. TCRbeta CDR3 regions were sequenced using the immunoSEQ Assay. Here the immuneACCESS table is served through TCRdb, limited to in-frame sequences with V and J called. Missing clones are a known gap in these copies; in checked studies unresolved V genes cover under half, and the rest lacks a known reason. This sample is represented by under 75,000 clones; 84% of them were singletons. Roughly 0.85% of the sample comes from the top ten.

A word on this clone: The clone's antigen remains unknown. Base qualities are not provided; no much larger clone lies one nucleotide away.

The receptor was isolated from an adult with an advanced solid tumor such as melanoma, head and neck, liver or kidney cancer. The sequence joins TRBV19 to TRBJ1-4, with TRBD1 identical over 7 junction bases. Here the sequenced sample was CD4+ or CD8+ T cells sorted from blood, taken in a trial of the OX40 agonist ivuxolimab. The CDR3 corresponds to CATRGTGVSTNEKLFF. The nucleotide sequence reads TGTGCCACCCGGGGTACAGGGGTTTCAACTAATGAAAAACTGTTTTTT.